The rows below give T cell receptor beta chains drawn from one sample of a study of type 1 regulatory T cells. TCRdb redid the calling of the reads with MiXCR, one entry per CDR3 protein. The profile shows around 69,000 distinct CDR3 sequences, around 63% of them singletons. The antigens for these receptors are not known. Sequenced: cultured T cells, either the whole culture or a sorted T cell fraction (not recorded which). Receptors originate from a human donor in good health. CDR3s include the opening cysteine and the closing phenylalanine or tryptophan. The D gene is left open where the match is weak. Expanded clones get a size class; other rows say once, few or many, or leave the size out.

D gene	V gene	J gene	clone size	CDR3 DNA	CDR3 protein
NA	TRBV12-3/TRBV12-4	TRBJ2-5	few	TGTGCCAGCACTCCCGGACTGATCCAAGAGACCCAGTACTTC	CASTPGLIQETQYF
TRBD2	TRBV28	TRBJ2-7	few	TGTGCCAGCAGTAGAGCGGGGGTTGGGGAGCAGTACTTC	CASSRAGVGEQYF
TRBD2	TRBV2	TRBJ2-1	NA	TGTGCCAGCGGGAGACTAGCGTCAGCCGGTGAGCAGTTCTTC	CASGRLASAGEQFF
NA	TRBV14	TRBJ1-2	NA	TGTGCCAGCAGCCAAGATGCCAGAAACTATGGCTACACCTTC	CASSQDARNYGYTF
NA	TRBV7-2	TRBJ2-3	few	TGTGCCAGCAGCCGTGCCCCTGGGCTAGCACCAGATACGCAGTATTTT	CASSRAPGLAPDTQYF
TRBD1	TRBV10-1	TRBJ2-1	few	TGCGCCAGCAGAGCTGGGACAGACAATGAGCAGTTCTTC	CASRAGTDNEQFF
TRBD1	TRBV7-2	TRBJ1-1	NA	TGTGCCAGCAGCTTCAACAGGGGTCAGGCTTTCTTT	CASSFNRGQAFF
NA	TRBV20-1	TRBJ2-1	NA	TGCAGTGCTAGAGCTAGCGTCTCCTACAATGAGCAGTTCTTC	CSARASVSYNEQFF
TRBD2	TRBV6-1	TRBJ2-7	NA	TGTGCCAGCAGTGTAGGGGCGGGAGTTGGCGAGCAGTACTTC	CASSVGAGVGEQYF
NA	TRBV29-1	TRBJ1-1	NA	TGCAGCGTTGACATCGGGGTGGGTGAAGCTTTCTTT	CSVDIGVGEAFF
NA	TRBV20-1	TRBJ2-3	few	TGCAGTGCTAGGCAGGGGAAACTCCAGTTATATACGCAGTATTTT	CSARQGKLQLYTQYF
TRBD2	TRBV12-3/TRBV12-4	TRBJ2-3	NA	TGTGCCAGCAGTCCTGCCGGAGGGCGGGAGACGCAGTATTTT	CASSPAGGRETQYF
TRBD2	TRBV7-9	TRBJ2-5	NA	TGTGCCAGCAGCCTGACTAGCACAGCCAAAGAGACCCAGTACTTC	CASSLTSTAKETQYF
TRBD2	TRBV6-1	TRBJ2-1	NA	TGTGCCAGCAGCGCGGGGACTAGCGGGAGGGCGAAGTTC	CASSAGTSGRAKF
TRBD2	TRBV7-9	TRBJ2-3	NA	TGTGCCAGCAGCTTTAACCCCCGAATGACTAGCGGGATTTATACGCAGTATTTT	CASSFNPRMTSGIYTQYF
NA	TRBV6-5	TRBJ1-4	NA	TGTGCCAGCCGTCGGGCAGCTCTAGTAAATGAAAAACTGTTTTTT	CASRRAALVNEKLFF
TRBD2	TRBV12-3/TRBV12-4	TRBJ2-3	NA	TGTGCCAGCAGTTTAATAGCGGGAGGGGATACGCAGTATTTT	CASSLIAGGDTQYF
TRBD2	TRBV5-1	TRBJ2-7	once	TGCGCCAGCAGGAGCGGGACTAGCGGGATCTACGAGCAGTACTTC	CASRSGTSGIYEQYF
TRBD1	TRBV20-1	TRBJ1-5	few	TGCAGTGCGGGACAGGGGGCTGTTAGCAATCAGCCCCAGCATTTT	CSAGQGAVSNQPQHF
TRBD1	TRBV27	TRBJ2-3	few	TGTGCCAGCAGTTTCCTACCGGGACAGGGGAGCACAGATACGCAGTATTTT	CASSFLPGQGSTDTQYF
NA	TRBV27	TRBJ2-7	NA	TGTGCCAGCTTATTCTACGGGCAGTACTTC	CASLFYGQYF
NA	TRBV4-1	TRBJ1-2	once	TGCGCCAGCAGCCAAGAACAGGGACGGAACAACTATGGCTACACCTTC	CASSQEQGRNNYGYTF
NA	TRBV11-2	TRBJ2-3	NA	TGTGCCAGCAGCTTAGGACGGGGCAAAAATACGCAGTATTTT	CASSLGRGKNTQYF
NA	TRBV6-2/TRBV6-3	TRBJ2-7	few	TGTGCCAGCGGGCCCGGGGGAGGCTCCTACGAGCAGTACTTC	CASGPGGGSYEQYF
TRBD1	TRBV29-1	TRBJ2-3	NA	TGCAGCGTTGTTGCCCGGACAGGGGCAGATACGCAGTATTTT	CSVVARTGADTQYF
NA	TRBV10-3	TRBJ2-7	NA	TGTGCCATCAGTGACAGTTCAGGCTACGAGCAGTACTTC	CAISDSSGYEQYF
NA	TRBV18	TRBJ2-1	NA	TGTGCCAGCTCACCAAGCGGGACACGTACTAGCAATGAGCAGTTCTTC	CASSPSGTRTSNEQFF
NA	TRBV7-9	TRBJ1-2	NA	TGTGCCAGCAGCCCACAGGGTAATGGCTACACCTTC	CASSPQGNGYTF
TRBD2	TRBV10-3	TRBJ2-1	NA	TGTGCCATCAGTGATCGGCCAGGGAGCGGGGTAAACAATGAGCAGTTCTTC	CAISDRPGSGVNNEQFF
NA	TRBV7-2	TRBJ2-7	NA	TGTGCCAGCAGCCTAAGGGGACGTGGTTACGAGCAGTACTTC	CASSLRGRGYEQYF
TRBD2	TRBV20-1	TRBJ2-1	few	TGCAGTGCTAGAGATATGCTAGCGGGAGTTAACGATGAGCAGTTCTTC	CSARDMLAGVNDEQFF
NA	TRBV30	TRBJ2-7	NA	TGTGCCTGGAGTTTCTCCGGAACATCCTACGAGCAGTACTTC	CAWSFSGTSYEQYF
NA	TRBV6-2/TRBV6-3	TRBJ1-5	NA	TGTGCCAGCAGCCCGACAAATAGCAATCAGCCCCAGCATTTT	CASSPTNSNQPQHF
NA	TRBV4-1	TRBJ2-3	NA	TGCGCCAGCAGCCAAGATCAGGGGGGCGGATTTACAGATACGCAGTATTTT	CASSQDQGGGFTDTQYF
NA	TRBV7-2	TRBJ1-5	NA	TGTGCCAGCAGCTTAAGTGGAGGCGATCAGCCCCAGCATTTT	CASSLSGGDQPQHF
TRBD2	TRBV30	TRBJ2-3	NA	TGTGCCTGGAGTCTGCTAGCGGGAGGGCAAGATACGCAGTATTTT	CAWSLLAGGQDTQYF
NA	TRBV29-1	TRBJ2-7	NA	TGCAGCGTTGAAGTGGGTCCGCACGAGCAGTACTTC	CSVEVGPHEQYF
NA	TRBV6-2/TRBV6-3	TRBJ2-7	many	TGTGCCAGCAGTTACTCGGGCTCAGATATTTACGAGCAGTACTTC	CASSYSGSDIYEQYF
TRBD1	TRBV9	TRBJ2-7	NA	TGTGCCAGCAGCGTAGGGGGACAGGGGGCAGTCGAGCAGTACTTC	CASSVGGQGAVEQYF
TRBD2	TRBV14	TRBJ2-1	few	TGTGCCAGCAGACCACTCGGACTAGTCCCCGGTGAGCAGTTCTTC	CASRPLGLVPGEQFF
TRBD2	TRBV2	TRBJ2-2	NA	TGTGCCAGCAACCAAGCGGGAAGGGACGGGGAGCTGTTTTTT	CASNQAGRDGELFF
NA	TRBV9	TRBJ2-3	few	TGTGCCAGCAGCGTAGCCTCTTCGACAGATACGCAGTATTTT	CASSVASSTDTQYF
NA	TRBV5-6	TRBJ1-2	NA	TGTGCCAGCAGCTTGGACCCGGCTAACTATGGCTACACCTTC	CASSLDPANYGYTF
NA	TRBV9	TRBJ2-5	NA	TGTGCCAGCAGCCGAGCGAGATTTGAGACCCAGTACTTC	CASSRARFETQYF
NA	TRBV20-1	TRBJ2-1	NA	TGCAGTGCTAGAGCCCCCCCCCATTACAATGAGCAGTTCTTC	CSARAPPHYNEQFF
TRBD1	TRBV20-1	TRBJ2-7	many	TGCAGCCAAACAGGGGGCTCCTACGAGCAGTACTTC	CSQTGGSYEQYF
TRBD2	TRBV19	TRBJ2-3	NA	TGTGCCAGTAGGCCGACTAGCGGCACCAGCTCAGATACGCAGTATTTT	CASRPTSGTSSDTQYF
NA	TRBV20-1	TRBJ2-3	few	TGCAGTGCTAGAGATGCAGATACGCAGTATTTT	CSARDADTQYF
TRBD1	TRBV6-2/TRBV6-3	TRBJ2-5	NA	TGTGCCAGCACAGGGGGCGCGACCCAGTACTTC	CASTGGATQYF
TRBD2	TRBV5-4	TRBJ2-3	once	TGTGCCAGTAAAGCTATCGGGACTAGTGTATTTGGTACGCAGTATTTT	CASKAIGTSVFGTQYF
TRBD1	TRBV20-1	TRBJ2-5	NA	TGCAGTGCTAGGAGCGCGGCAGGGGGCGTAAGGGGACAAGAGACCCAGTACTTC	CSARSAAGGVRGQETQYF
NA	TRBV20-1	TRBJ1-6	NA	TGCAGTGCTAGAGGTGACAGGCTTCCTTCACCCCTCCACTTT	CSARGDRLPSPLHF
TRBD2	TRBV27	TRBJ2-5	NA	TGTGCCAGCAGTTCGACTAGCGGGAGAGAGACCCAGTACTTC	CASSSTSGRETQYF
NA	TRBV4-1	TRBJ1-5	few	TGCGCCAGCAGCCAAGTGTGGGAGGGTAGCAATCAGCCCCAGCATTTT	CASSQVWEGSNQPQHF